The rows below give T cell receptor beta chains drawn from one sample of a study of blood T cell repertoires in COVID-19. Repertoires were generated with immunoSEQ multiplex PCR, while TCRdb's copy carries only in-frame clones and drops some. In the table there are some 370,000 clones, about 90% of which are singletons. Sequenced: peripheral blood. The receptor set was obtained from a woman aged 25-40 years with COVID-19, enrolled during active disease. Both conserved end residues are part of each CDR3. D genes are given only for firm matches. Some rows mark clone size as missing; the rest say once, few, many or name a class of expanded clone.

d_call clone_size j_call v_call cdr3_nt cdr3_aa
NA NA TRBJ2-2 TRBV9 TGTGCCAGCAGCGTAGCTATCCATCCAAACACCGGGGAGCTGTTTTTT CASSVAIHPNTGELFF
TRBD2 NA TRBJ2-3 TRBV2 TGTGCCAGCAGGACCTCCGGGACTAGGACAGATACGCAGTATTTT CASRTSGTRTDTQYF
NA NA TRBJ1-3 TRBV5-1 TGCGCCAGCAGCGGAGAAGCTGGAAACACCATATATTTT CASSGEAGNTIYF
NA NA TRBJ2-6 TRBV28 TGTGCCAGCAGTTCGGGTCCCGGGGCCAACGTCCTGACTTTC CASSSGPGANVLTF
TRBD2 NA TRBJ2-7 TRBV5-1 TGCGCCAGCAGCTCGGCAACTAGCGGGCTCGGGGAGCAGTACTTC CASSSATSGLGEQYF
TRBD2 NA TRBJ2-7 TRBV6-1 TGTGCCAGCAGTAAAGCGGGAGGGTCTTCTAACGAGCAGTACTTC CASSKAGGSSNEQYF
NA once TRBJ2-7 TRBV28 TGTGCCAGCACTCCTATTCCCATAGCCTACGAGCAGTACTTC CASTPIPIAYEQYF
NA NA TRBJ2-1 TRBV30 TGTGCCTGGGAAGAGGGAAGCTCCTACAATGAGCAGTTCTTC CAWEEGSSYNEQFF
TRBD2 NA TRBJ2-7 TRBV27 TGTGCCAGCAGTTTACTGCCGGGAGGCTCCTACGAGCAGTACTTC CASSLLPGGSYEQYF
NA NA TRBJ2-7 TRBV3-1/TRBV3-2 TGTGCCAGCAGCCGTTGGGCAGGGCAATACGAGCAGTACTTC CASSRWAGQYEQYF
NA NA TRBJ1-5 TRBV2 TGTGCCAGTGGGGGGGGTTCAGAGTATGGCAATCAGCCCCAGCATTTT CASGGGSEYGNQPQHF
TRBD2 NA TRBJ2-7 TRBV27 TGTGCCAGCAGTCCGGGACTAGCGGGAGGGCTTTTGGACGAGCAGTACTTC CASSPGLAGGLLDEQYF
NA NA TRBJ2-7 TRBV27 TGTGCCAGCAGTTTTGGGACGGGAGCCTACGAGCAGTACTTC CASSFGTGAYEQYF
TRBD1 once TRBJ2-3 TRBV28 TGTGCCAGCCGGACAGGGGGTTCAGATACGCAGTATTTT CASRTGGSDTQYF
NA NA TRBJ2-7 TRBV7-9 TGTGCCAGCAGTCGCAGGGGCTCCTACGAGCAGTACTTC CASSRRGSYEQYF
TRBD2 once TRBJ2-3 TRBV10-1 TGCGCCAGCAGTGAGCGAGCGGGAAGCACAGATACGCAGTATTTT CASSERAGSTDTQYF
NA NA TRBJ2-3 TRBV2 TGTGCCAGCCGGGACATCACAGATACGCAGTATTTT CASRDITDTQYF
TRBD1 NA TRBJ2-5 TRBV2 TGTGCCAGCAGTGGGGGACAGTTCCAAGAGACCCAGTACTTC CASSGGQFQETQYF
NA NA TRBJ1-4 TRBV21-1 TGTGCCAGCAGCCAACCTGGAAGGAGTGAAAAACTGTTTTTT CASSQPGRSEKLFF
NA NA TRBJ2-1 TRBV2 TGTGCCAGCAGCGCCACCGGGGAATACAATGAGCAGTTCTTC CASSATGEYNEQFF
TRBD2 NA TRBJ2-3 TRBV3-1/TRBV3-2 TGTGCCAGCAGCCCGGGACTAGCGGTCACAGATACGCAGTATTTT CASSPGLAVTDTQYF
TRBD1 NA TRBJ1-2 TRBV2 TGTGCCAGCACCCTCACAGGGGGAAACTATGGCTACACCTTC CASTLTGGNYGYTF
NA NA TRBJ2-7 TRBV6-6 TGTGCCAGCAGTTACAGCAGGGACGAGCAGTACTTC CASSYSRDEQYF
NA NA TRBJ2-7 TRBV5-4 TGTGCCAGCAAGAGCGGAACAGACTACGAGCAGTACTTC CASKSGTDYEQYF
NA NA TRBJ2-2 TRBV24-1 TGTGCCACCAGTGATTTGGCCAGGGGATTTGGGGAGCTGTTTTTT CATSDLARGFGELFF
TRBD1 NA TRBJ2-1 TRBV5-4 TGTGCCAGCAGCTTGGCGGGCCGGGACAGGGGGTCTAATGAGCAGTTCTTC CASSLAGRDRGSNEQFF
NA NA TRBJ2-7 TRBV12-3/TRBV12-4 TGTGCCAGCAGTTTTGGGCAGGGGAACGAGCAGTACTTC CASSFGQGNEQYF
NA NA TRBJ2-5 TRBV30 TGTGCCTGGAGTGGTAGAGAGACCCAGTACTTC CAWSGRETQYF
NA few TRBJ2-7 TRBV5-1 TGCGCCAGCAGTTCAGGGATGGGGTCCTACGAGCAGTACTTC CASSSGMGSYEQYF
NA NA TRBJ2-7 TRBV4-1 TGCGCCAGCAGCCAAGATAACGAGCAGTACTTC CASSQDNEQYF
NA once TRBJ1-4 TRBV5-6 TGTGCCAGCAGCTTGGGCCCCCAGGAAAAACTGTTTTTT CASSLGPQEKLFF
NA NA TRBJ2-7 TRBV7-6 TGTGCCAGCAGCCCGGGACTGGCAAAATACGAGCAGTACTTC CASSPGLAKYEQYF
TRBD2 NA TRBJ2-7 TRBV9 TGTGCCAGCAGCGTAGGGGAGGGGATCTCCAACGAGCAGTACTTC CASSVGEGISNEQYF
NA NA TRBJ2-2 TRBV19 TGTGCCAGTAGTATTATGGCAGGGGGGTCCGGGGAGCTGTTTTTT CASSIMAGGSGELFF
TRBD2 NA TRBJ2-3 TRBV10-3 TGTGCCATCGGCAGCGGGACTAGCACAGATACGCAGTATTTT CAIGSGTSTDTQYF
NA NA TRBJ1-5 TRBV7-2 TGTGCCAGCAGCTTAGTAAGCAGGGTTAGCAATCAGCCCCAGCATTTT CASSLVSRVSNQPQHF
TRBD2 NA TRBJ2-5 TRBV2 TGTGCCAGCAGTGACGGGGGGTACCAAGAGACCCAGTACTTC CASSDGGYQETQYF
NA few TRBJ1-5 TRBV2 TGTGCCAGCAGTGAAGGGGGCGCTTTCAATCAGCCCCAGCATTTT CASSEGGAFNQPQHF
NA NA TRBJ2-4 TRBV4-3 TGCGCCAGCAGTCCGGGGGCGGGGGTCCGAAACATTCAGTACTTC CASSPGAGVRNIQYF
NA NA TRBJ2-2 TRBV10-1 TGCGCCAGCGGCTGGTCAACCGGGGAGCTGTTTTTT CASGWSTGELFF
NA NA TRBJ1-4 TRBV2 TGTGCCAGCAGTCCACGGGGAGAGGAAAAACTGTTTTTT CASSPRGEEKLFF
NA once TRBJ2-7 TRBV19 TGTGCCAGTAGTATAGATGGGGGCAACGAGCAGTACTTC CASSIDGGNEQYF
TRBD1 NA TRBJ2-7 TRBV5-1 TGCGCCAGCAGCTTGGAATTCGGACAGGCCTACGAGCAGTACTTC CASSLEFGQAYEQYF
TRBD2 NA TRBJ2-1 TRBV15 TGTGCCACCAGCAGAGGGGTGGCTAGCGGTCACAATGAGCAGTTCTTC CATSRGVASGHNEQFF
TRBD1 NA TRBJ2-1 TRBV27 TGTGCCACCCCGGACAGGGGACACAATGAGCAGTTCTTC CATPDRGHNEQFF
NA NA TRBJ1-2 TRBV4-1 TGCGCCAGCAGCGTATCAAGCGGGAACTATGGCTACACCTTC CASSVSSGNYGYTF
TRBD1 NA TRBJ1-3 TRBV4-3 TGCGCCAGCAGCCAAACGACAGGGTCTGGAAACACCATATATTTT CASSQTTGSGNTIYF
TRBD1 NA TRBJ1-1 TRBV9 TGTGCCAGCAGCGCTTCACAGGGGCTTAGAGCTTTCTTT CASSASQGLRAFF
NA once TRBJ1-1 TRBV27 TGTGCCAGCAGTTTATCGGGTTTCGGGGGCACTGAAGCTTTCTTT CASSLSGFGGTEAFF
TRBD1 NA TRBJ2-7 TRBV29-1 TGCAGCGTACGGACAGGGGGCTACGAGCAGTACTTC CSVRTGGYEQYF
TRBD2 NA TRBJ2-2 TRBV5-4 TGTGCCAGCAGCTTAGGGCTAGCGGGACCCACCGGGGAGCTGTTTTTT CASSLGLAGPTGELFF
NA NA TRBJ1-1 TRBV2 TGTGCCAGCAGCGCCGACAGCAACACTGAAGCTTTCTTT CASSADSNTEAFF
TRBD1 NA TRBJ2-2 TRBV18 TGTGCCAGCTCCCCTTCCGGGACAGGGGTCGGCGGGGAGCTGTTTTTT CASSPSGTGVGGELFF
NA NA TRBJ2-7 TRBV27 TGTGCCAGCAGTTTATCGACAGACTCCTACGAGCAGTACTTC CASSLSTDSYEQYF
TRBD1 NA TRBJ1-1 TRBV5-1 TGCGCCAGCAGCTCGCTACCTGACAGGGCCTACACTGAAGCTTTCTTT CASSSLPDRAYTEAFF
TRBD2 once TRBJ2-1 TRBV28 TGTGCCACCAAGGGGTGGCGGGAGGGGGATGAGCAGTTCTTC CATKGWREGDEQFF
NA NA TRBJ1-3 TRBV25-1 TGTGCCAGCAGTGAATCAAGGGGGAGCTCTGGAAACACCATATATTTT CASSESRGSSGNTIYF